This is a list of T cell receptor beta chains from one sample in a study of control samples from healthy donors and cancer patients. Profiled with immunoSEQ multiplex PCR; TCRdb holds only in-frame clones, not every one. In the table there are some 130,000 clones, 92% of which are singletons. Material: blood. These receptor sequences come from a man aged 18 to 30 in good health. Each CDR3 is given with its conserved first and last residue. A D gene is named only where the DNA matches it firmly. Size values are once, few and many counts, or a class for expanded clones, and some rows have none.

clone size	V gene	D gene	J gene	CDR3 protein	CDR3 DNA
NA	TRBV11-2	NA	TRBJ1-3	CASRGGGSYSGNTIYF	TGTGCCAGCCGGGGCGGAGGGTCCTACTCTGGAAACACCATATATTTT
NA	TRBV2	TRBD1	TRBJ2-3	CASSAFGQGGTDTQYF	TGTGCCAGCAGTGCGTTTGGACAGGGGGGAACAGATACGCAGTATTTT
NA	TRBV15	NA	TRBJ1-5	CATSRADKLNQPQHF	TGTGCCACCAGCAGAGCAGACAAACTCAATCAGCCCCAGCATTTT
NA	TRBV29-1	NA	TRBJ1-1	CSVRWGGMNTEAFF	TGCAGCGTCCGGTGGGGGGGCATGAACACTGAAGCTTTCTTT
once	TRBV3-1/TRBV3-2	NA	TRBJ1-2	CASSQKLTGYTF	TGTGCCAGCAGCCAAAAGTTAACGGGCTACACCTTC
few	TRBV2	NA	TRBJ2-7	CASRRTSVTYEQYF	TGTGCCAGCAGAAGGACGTCAGTTACCTACGAGCAGTACTTC
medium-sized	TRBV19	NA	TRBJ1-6	CASSPPAASSPLHF	TGTGCCAGTAGTCCCCCGGCAGCAAGTTCACCCCTCCACTTT
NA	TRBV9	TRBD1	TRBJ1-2	CASSQGQGPTNYGYTF	TGTGCCAGCAGCCAGGGACAGGGTCCCACTAACTATGGCTACACCTTC
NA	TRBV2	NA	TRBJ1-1	CASSEGVSLNTEAFF	TGTGCCAGCAGTGAAGGGGTCAGCCTGAACACTGAAGCTTTCTTT
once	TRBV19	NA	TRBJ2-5	CASSTRAQETQYF	TGTGCCAGTAGTACTAGGGCGCAGGAGACCCAGTACTTC
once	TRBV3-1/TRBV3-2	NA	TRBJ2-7	CASSQAFYEQYF	TGTGCCAGCAGCCAAGCCTTCTACGAGCAGTACTTC